The source of this T cell receptor beta chain is a study of T cells after yellow fever vaccination. Looking at the study overall: In the case of low-cell-number fractions, SMART-Seq v4 Ultra Low Input was used for preparation.

This clonotype was observed a handful of times. Its antigen remains unknown. General study points: On re-exposure, the response was weaker but peaked faster, at day 5 versus 15. It was a small share of clonotypes that appeared in both CD4 and CD8 compartments. Subsequent booster samples again held most clones from primary vaccination (less than 98% CD4, 85% to 90% CD8).

Germline lookup yields CDR1 LNHDA and CDR2 SQIVND (reference sequence). V lost 8 bases and J lost 3; bases outside the gene matches: 7. The CDR3 has 14 residues. MiXCR, run by TCRdb on the 5' RACE reads, gives a single entry per CDR3 protein. The sample consists of some 99,000 distinct CDR3 sequences, under 7% of them appearing once. The chain links TRBV19 to TRBJ1-5, with 7 bases matching TRBD1. The receptor was isolated from a young man who received the YFV17D yellow fever vaccine. Sequenced here: CD8+ T cells sorted from PBMCs, sampled 10 days after the yellow fever booster vaccination. Here the CDR3 reads CASAQGGYNQPQHF. CDR3 sequence (DNA): TGTGCCAGTGCTCAGGGGGGGTACAATCAGCCCCAGCATTTT.